The next 25 T cell receptor beta chains were all read from a single sample in a study of Ad26.COV2.S vaccination and SARS-CoV-2 variants. As for treatment: some 20 received Ad26.COV2.S at low or high dose, single or two shots; roughly five received placebo; per-sample allocation not given. The samples were gathered on day 63 after the first injection of vaccine or placebo. The method was immunoSEQ multiplex PCR; TCRdb's version includes in-frame clones alone and lacks a portion of them. This table has roughly 450,000 clones, 75% to 95% appearing once. The sample here was peripheral blood, taken in a trial of Ad26.COV2.S vaccine versus placebo. These receptors came from a person aged 18-65 years who received the Ad26.COV2.S COVID-19 vaccine or a placebo.

CDR3 coding DNA: TGTGCCAGCAGCTTAGCGCCCGAGTACCGGGCCACAGATACGCAGTATTTT. It codes for CASSLAPEYRATDTQYF. The J gene is TRBJ2-3, the V gene TRBV7-9; D not certain. Trimming shortened V by 0 bases and J by 2 bases, and 15 bases separated the two germline ends. The CDR3 is 17 residues long. Germline values: CDR1 SEHNR, CDR2 FQNEAQ (reference sequence).

This clone was observed once. J is TRBJ2-1 and V is TRBV7-9; TRBD2 is a possible D gene (5 bases). Looked up from germline, CDR1 is SEHNR and CDR2 is FQNEAQ (reference sequence). Between the trimmed V and J ends, which lost 5 bases and 0 bases, there was a span of 11 bases. The CDR3 runs 15 residues. The CDR3 protein is CASSPNRGSYNEQFF. DNA for the CDR3: TGTGCCAGCAGCCCCAACCGGGGCTCCTACAATGAGCAGTTCTTC.

The V gene is TRBV18, the J gene TRBJ2-5; either TRBD1 or TRBD2 may supply D (6 bases each). This CDR3 region has 14 residues. CDR1 KGHSH and CDR2 LQKENI come from the germline V gene. V lost 2 bases and J 5 bases, leaving 12 bases between the germline ends. CDR3 region: CASSPFGGGETQYF. The CDR3 DNA reads TGTGCCAGCTCACCATTTGGAGGGGGGGAGACCCAGTACTTC.

This clone was seen once. The chain links TRBV7-8 to TRBJ2-2, with 7 positions matching TRBD2. CDR1 is SGHVS, CDR2 FQNEAQ, per germline. Trimming cost V 1 base and J 2 bases; bases outside gene matches: 4. The CDR3 covers 16 residues. The CDR3 DNA reads TGTGCCAGCAGCTTAGGGCTAGCGGTTAACACCGGGGAGCTGTTTTTT. Translated: CASSLGLAVNTGELFF.

This clone was observed a few times. The chain is built from TRBV5-6 and TRBJ2-7; a possible D gene is TRBD1 (6 bases). Trimming removed 1 base at V and 1 base at J, with 9 bases between. This CDR3 region has 14 residues. Germline CDR1 SGHDT, CDR2 YYEEEE. This CDR3 is CASSLFGQSYEQYF. The CDR3 nucleotides are TGTGCCAGCAGCTTGTTTGGACAGTCCTACGAGCAGTACTTC.

The chain carries TRBV5-4 and TRBJ2-5; 7 bases fit TRBD1. The germline gives CDR1 SGHNT, CDR2 YYREEE (reference sequence). V was pared by 3 bases and J by 5 bases, with 4 bases of the junction left unmatched. The CDR3 has 13 residues. CDR3 loop: CASSSDRVETQYF. CDR3 DNA sequence: TGTGCCAGCAGCTCCGACAGGGTTGAGACCCAGTACTTC.

This clone was seen a single time. J is TRBJ2-2 and V is TRBV12-5, with D perhaps TRBD1 (6 bases). V lost 3 bases, J lost 1 base, and 6 bases lay in between. This CDR3 has 14 residues. CDR1 is LGHNT and CDR2 is FRNRAP in the germline V gene. The DNA for the CDR3 is TGTGCTAGTGGTTTAGGGGGGAACACCGGGGAGCTGTTTTTT. Its translation is CASGLGGNTGELFF.

The chain employs TRBV12-3 or TRBV12-4 and TRBJ2-1, with D perhaps matching TRBD2 (5 bases). CDR3 length: 13 residues. The V gene lost 7 bases and the J gene lost 6 bases, with 13 bases spanning the gap. The CDR3, as DNA: TGTGCCAGCACCAACGGACTGTTCAATGAGCAGTTCTTC. This sequence encodes CASTNGLFNEQFF.

This clone has a single count. J is TRBJ1-1 and V is TRBV14; unclear D gene. Germline-derived CDR1 and CDR2 are SGHDN and FVKESK. V lost 3 bases and J lost 5, with 4 bases in between. This CDR3 region has 11 residues. CDR3 in amino acids: CASSQGTEAFF. CDR3 nucleotides: TGTGCCAGCAGCCAGGGGACTGAAGCTTTCTTT.

This chain connects TRBV5-4 to TRBJ2-5; a weak D match, TRBD2 (6 bases). The CDR3 loop spans 15 amino acids. The germline V and J ends were trimmed by 1 base and 5 bases, with 15 bases remaining between them. Germline V gene data show CDR1 as SGHNT and CDR2 as YYREEE (reference sequence). The CDR3 loop reads CASSLTLGGLETQYF. In nucleotides, the CDR3 is TGTGCCAGCAGCTTGACACTTGGGGGGTTGGAGACCCAGTACTTC.

This clone appeared a single time. The chain recombines TRBV7-8 with TRBJ2-1; 11 bases fit TRBD2. CDR1 is SGHVS, CDR2 FQNEAQ, per germline. J was trimmed by 5 bases and V by 7 bases; bases with no gene match: 10. The CDR3 length is 16 residues. The CDR3 here is CASTIISSGRHNEQFF. CDR3 sequence (DNA): TGTGCCAGCACCATTATCTCTAGCGGGAGGCACAATGAGCAGTTCTTC.

The rearrangement joins TRBV3-1 (or the pseudogene TRBV3-2) to TRBJ1-3, with D possibly matching TRBD1 (6 bases). Germline V lookup: CDR1 LGHDT, CDR2 YNNKEL (reference sequence). The CDR3 length is 14 residues. V was shortened by 3 bases and J by 8 bases, with 14 bases between the two germline ends. The CDR3 sequence: CASSHSGAGDTIYF. The CDR3 coding sequence is TGTGCCAGCAGCCATTCAGGGGCGGGTGACACCATATATTTT.

The chain combines TRBV20-1 with TRBJ2-1; D may be TRBD2 (5 bases). The CDR3 spans 15 residues. Germline CDR1 and CDR2: DFQATT and SNEGSKA (reference sequence). Between the trimmed V and J ends, which lost 3 bases and 3 bases, there was a span of 15 bases. CDR3 bases: TGCAGTGCTAGTTCCCAAACTAGTTTCTACAATGAGCAGTTCTTC. Amino acids: CSASSQTSFYNEQFF.

This chain links TRBV6-1 with TRBJ1-5; D ambiguous. The V gene's germline CDR1 is MNHNS and CDR2 SASEGT. V was cut by 2 bases and J by 5 bases, with 13 bases left in between. The CDR3 length is 15 residues. CDR3 nucleotides: TGTGCCAGCAGTGAAACCTCCGGCAGTTATCAGCCCCAGCATTTT. It encodes CASSETSGSYQPQHF.

This clone was seen only once. This chain uses TRBV4-1 with TRBJ1-2, with no clear D. The germline V gene has CDR1 MGHRA and CDR2 YSYEKL. V lost 1 base, J lost 4 bases, and 13 bases lay in between. The CDR3 runs to 15 residues. The CDR3 coding sequence is TGCGCCAGCAGCCAAGGAGGTGTCCTCAGCTATGGCTACACCTTC. Translated: CASSQGGVLSYGYTF.

V gene TRBV9 combines with J gene TRBJ2-1; D gene unclear. This CDR3 contains 13 residues. Germline assignment: CDR1 SGDLS and CDR2 YYNGEE. V was cut by 0 bases and J by 9 bases, with 10 bases left in between. The CDR3 coding sequence is TGTGCCAGCAGCGTAGAGTCTTGGGGTGAGCAGTTCTTC. Its translation is CASSVESWGEQFF. Combining the CDR3 with reference TRBV9 and TRBJ2-1 gives the whole variable domain DSGVTQTPKHLITATGQRVTLRCSPRSGDLSVYWYQQSLDQGLQFLIQYYNGEERAKGNILERFSAQQFPDLHSELNLSSLELGDSALYFCASSVESWGEQFFGPGTRLTVL.

This clone was recorded only once. The chain employs TRBV4-1 and TRBJ1-4; 9 bases are a match to TRBD1. This CDR3 is 15 amino acids long. The J segment lost 8 bases and the V segment lost 4 bases, leaving 8 bases of the junction unmatched. The germline V gene has CDR1 MGHRA and CDR2 YSYEKL. This CDR3 is CASSPTGGNGEKLFF. Written as DNA, the CDR3 is TGCGCCAGCAGCCCAACAGGGGGCAACGGGGAAAAACTGTTTTTT.

The genes are TRBV5-4 and TRBJ2-3, with 15 bases matching TRBD2. The germline V gene has CDR1 SGHNT and CDR2 YYREEE (reference sequence). V shed 4 bases and J 5 bases; nucleotides not matched to a gene: 14. This CDR3 is 19 amino acids long. Written as DNA, the CDR3 is TGTGCCAGCAGCCCCGGACTAGCGGGAGGGGTAGGTTATCTAGATACGCAGTATTTT. Residues: CASSPGLAGGVGYLDTQYF.

This chain links TRBV5-1 with TRBJ2-1, with 12 bases fitting TRBD2. The CDR3 loop spans 18 amino acids. V lost 0 bases, J lost 4 bases, and 8 bases stayed unmatched. Germline assignment: CDR1 SGHRS and CDR2 YFSETQ. CDR3 protein: CASSLAALAGGGYNEQFF. Written as DNA, the CDR3 is TGCGCCAGCAGCTTGGCCGCACTAGCGGGAGGAGGTTACAATGAGCAGTTCTTC.

V gene TRBV7-9 combines with J gene TRBJ2-2; D gene ambiguous. Germline V gives CDR1 SEHNR, CDR2 FQNEAQ (reference sequence). The CDR3 spans 14 residues. V was clipped by 5 bases and J by 1 base, with 8 bases between them. CDR3 loop: CASSPLENTGELFF. CDR3 DNA sequence: TGTGCCAGCAGCCCCCTTGAGAACACCGGGGAGCTGTTTTTT.

The CDR3 DNA reads as TGCGCCAGCAGCCAGGCGAGCTCCTATAATTCACCCCTCCACTTT. Encoded protein: CASSQASSYNSPLHF. The chain joins TRBV5-1 to TRBJ1-6; D is uncertain. The CDR3 extends over 15 amino acids. The germline CDR1 and CDR2 sequences are SGHRS and YFSETQ. Deletions cut 4 bases from V and 0 bases from J, with 8 bases between.

The chain combines TRBV5-1 with TRBJ1-1, with D unclear. The V end lost 4 bases, the J end lost 8 bases, and 18 bases lay between the germline ends. The CDR3 is made up of 14 amino acids. Germline values: CDR1 SGHRS, CDR2 YFSETQ. For the CDR3, the DNA is TGCGCCAGCAGCGGGGTATCCGGACTAAACGAAGCTTTCTTT. It codes for CASSGVSGLNEAFF.

V and J are TRBV7-2 and TRBJ1-5; possibly TRBD1 for D (5 bases). V was clipped by 5 bases and J by 0 bases, with 20 bases between them. Looked up from germline, CDR1 is SGHTA and CDR2 is FQGNSA. This CDR3 contains 18 residues. The CDR3 loop is CASSDPGPPFYSNQPQHF. CDR3 nucleotides: TGTGCCAGCAGCGACCCGGGACCGCCCTTCTATAGCAATCAGCCCCAGCATTTT.

The genes are TRBV15 and TRBJ2-4; D gene unclear. In germline, CDR1 is LNHNV, CDR2 YYDKDF (reference sequence). This CDR3 contains 16 residues. Trimming pared 0 bases from V and 0 bases from J, leaving 9 bases between. The CDR3, as DNA: TGTGCCACCAGCAGAGATCGACTTCTAGCCAAAAACATTCAGTACTTC. This translates into CATSRDRLLAKNIQYF.

The chain links TRBV7-2 to TRBJ1-5; D is unresolved. CDR1 is SGHTA, CDR2 FQGNSA, per germline. V dropped 5 bases and J dropped 11 bases, with 25 bases sitting between them. The CDR3 is made up of 16 amino acids. The CDR3 DNA sequence: TGTGCCAGCAGCGAAAGTACCCAGATGCCGATAAGGTCCCAGCATTTT. This encodes CASSESTQMPIRSQHF.